The 3 T cell receptor beta chains reported below all come from one sample, sequenced in a study of Graves' ophthalmopathy and Graves' hyperthyroidism. Amplification of TCR beta CDR3 regions used RNA transcripts. Amplification began with first-round RT-PCR using HTBI primers, then second-round multiplex PCR was performed. TCRdb re-called the multiplex PCR reads through MiXCR, storing one row per CDR3 protein. The data contain just over 600,000 distinct CDR3 sequences, about a fifth of them singletons. Sequencing used peripheral blood. These receptors were taken from a woman aged 18-30 years with stable Graves' hyperthyroidism. Some clones in this sample may be carry-over from other donors' samples.

With regard to this clonotype: A junction boundary mismatches the germline segment, possibly from a read error. The chain combines TRBV6-5 with TRBJ2-2; D might be TRBD2 (6 bases). The germline CDR1 and CDR2 sequences are MNHEY and SVGAGI. The CDR3 extends over 15 amino acids. The CDR3 DNA follows: TGTGCCAGCAGTTACTCGAAGGGCGGGACCGGGGAGCTGTCTTTT. It translates to CASSYSKGGTGELSF.

The rearrangement joins TRBV20-1 to TRBJ2-5, with D tentatively TRBD2 (6 bases). Trimming took 0 bases from V and 1 from J, leaving 15 bases between them. CDR1 and CDR2 (germline): DFQATT, SNEGSKA (reference sequence). This CDR3 region has 16 residues. CDR3 protein: CSARDLLFSGQETQYF. The DNA of the CDR3 is TGCAGTGCTAGAGACCTCCTGTTTAGCGGCCAAGAGACCCAGTACTTC.

This chain joins TRBV30 and TRBJ2-7; a possible D gene is TRBD1 (6 bases). Looked up from germline, CDR1 is GTSNPN and CDR2 is SVGIG (reference sequence). The CDR3 extends over 13 amino acids. The germline V and J ends were trimmed by 3 bases and 1 base, with 10 bases remaining between them. The CDR3 protein is CAWRGGPSYEQYF. DNA for the CDR3: TGTGCCTGGAGAGGGGGTCCGTCCTACGAGCAGTACTTC.